One and the same sample provided the 23 T cell receptor beta chains below, sequenced in a study of cytomegalovirus exposure and HLA in healthy donors. This PCR relied on a set of 60 Vbeta primers and 13 Jbeta primers. Assay: immunoSEQ multiplex PCR; the TCRdb copy retains only in-frame clones and omits some. The data hold under 200,000 clones, with roughly 85% observed a single time. Sequencing used PBMCs. The receptors were sampled from a woman aged 18 to 35 in good health and CMV-seronegative.

The chain has TRBV5-6 and TRBJ2-1; a possible D gene is TRBD2 (5 bases). The V end lost 1 base, the J end lost 10 bases, and 18 bases lay between the germline ends. The CDR3 length is 15 residues. The V gene's germline CDR1 is SGHDT and CDR2 YYEEEE. The CDR3 reads CASSLSASSLLEQFF. CDR3 bases: TGTGCCAGCAGCTTGTCGGCTAGCAGCCTGTTGGAGCAGTTCTTC.

The chain carries TRBV7-9 and TRBJ2-3; D is unresolved. This CDR3 comprises 14 residues. Germline V lookup: CDR1 SEHNR, CDR2 FQNEAQ (reference sequence). V was shortened by 5 bases and J by 2 bases, with 11 bases between the two germline ends. CDR3 sequence (DNA): TGTGCCAGCAGCCCACCTGACTTCACAGATACGCAGTATTTT. As protein: CASSPPDFTDTQYF.

The V and J genes are TRBV9 and TRBJ2-1; 11 positions agree with TRBD1. CDR1 and CDR2 from the germline V gene are SGDLS and YYNGEE. V gave up 2 bases and J gave up 0 bases; unmatched junction bases: 7. This CDR3 contains 18 residues. The CDR3 region is CASSVEPGTGGSYNEQFF. The CDR3, as DNA: TGTGCCAGCAGCGTCGAGCCGGGGACAGGGGGCTCCTACAATGAGCAGTTCTTC.

The chain links TRBV4-1 to TRBJ2-3; 7 positions match TRBD2. CDR3 length: 18 residues. V was clipped by 3 bases and J by 6 bases; unmatched bases: 18. Germline V lookup: CDR1 MGHRA, CDR2 YSYEKL. The CDR3 nucleotides are TGCGCCAGCAGCCAGACCCTCGGGAGTGCGGGAGCGTTCGATACGCAGTATTTT. Amino acids: CASSQTLGSAGAFDTQYF.

J is TRBJ2-7 and V is TRBV19; D is unresolved. The germline V gene has CDR1 LNHDA and CDR2 SQIVND (reference sequence). There are 12 residues in the CDR3. V lost 5 bases and J 1 base, leaving 6 bases between the germline ends. CDR3 bases: TGTGCCAGTAGTCCCGGGTCCTACGAGCAGTACTTC. Translating gives CASSPGSYEQYF.

This chain uses TRBV27 with TRBJ1-4; 7 nucleotides match TRBD1. CDR3 size: 15 residues. Trimming removed 5 bases from V and 0 bases from J; junction bases left unmatched: 3. Germline CDR1 reads MNHEY; CDR2 reads SMNVEV (reference sequence). The CDR3 region is CASSPGTATNEKLFF. CDR3 bases: TGTGCCAGCAGTCCCGGGACAGCAACTAATGAAAAACTGTTTTTT.

The chain is built from TRBV28 and TRBJ1-1, with 7 nucleotides matching TRBD1. The trim removed 6 bases at V and 1 base at J, leaving 8 bases unmatched. The CDR3 has 15 amino acids. The germline CDR1 and CDR2 sequences are MDHEN and SYDVKM. The CDR3, as DNA: TGTGCCAGCAGGTCAACAGGGGCTCCGAACACTGAAGCTTTCTTT. Residues: CASRSTGAPNTEAFF.

The rearrangement links TRBV6-5 to TRBJ2-5; TRBD1 matches at 9 bases. This CDR3 is 13 amino acids long. Germline CDR1 MNHEY, CDR2 SVGAGI. V lost 6 bases and J lost 3; bases outside the gene matches: 2. CDR3 protein: CASRDRGEETQYF. DNA for the CDR3: TGTGCCAGCAGGGACAGGGGTGAAGAGACCCAGTACTTC.

The genes are TRBV20-1 and TRBJ2-5, with D possibly TRBD2 on 5 matching bases. The CDR3 is 11 amino acids. V was shortened by 6 bases and J by 7 bases, with 12 bases between the two germline ends. Germline CDR1 and CDR2: DFQATT and SNEGSKA (reference sequence). CDR3 nucleotide sequence: TGCAGTGCAGACTTACGGGGGACCCAGTACTTC. Encoded protein: CSADLRGTQYF.

The CDR3 sequence: CASSIQSTNEKLFF. The CDR3 region has the DNA TGTGCCAGTAGTATCCAGTCAACTAATGAAAAACTGTTTTTT. The rearrangement joins TRBV19 to TRBJ1-4, with D unresolved. The V end was cut by 3 bases, the J end by 0 bases, with 5 bases between. CDR3 length equals 14 residues. Per germline, CDR1 LNHDA and CDR2 SQIVND (reference sequence).

V gene TRBV5-1 combines with J gene TRBJ1-1, with 9 bases that match TRBD1. Germline V lookup: CDR1 SGHRS, CDR2 YFSETQ. Losses at the gene ends were 5 bases for V and 5 bases for J; bases not matched to a gene: 10. The CDR3 is made up of 15 amino acids. The CDR3: CASRDRDRVGTEAFF. In nucleotides, the CDR3 is TGCGCCAGCAGGGACCGGGACAGGGTTGGGACTGAAGCTTTCTTT.

The gene calls are TRBV9 and TRBJ1-2, with 10 positions matching TRBD1. J was trimmed by 4 bases and V by 3 bases; bases with no gene match: 9. Germline loops: CDR1 SGDLS, CDR2 YYNGEE. The CDR3 runs to 16 residues. The CDR3 DNA reads as TGTGCCAGCAGCGGGGGGACAGGGGAGGCAAGCTATGGCTACACCTTC. Translating it yields CASSGGTGEASYGYTF.

The count of this clone is one. The V and J genes are TRBV28 and TRBJ2-3; a weak D match, TRBD2 (7 bases). The germline CDR1 and CDR2 sequences are MDHEN and SYDVKM. V dropped 5 bases and J dropped 1 base, with 16 bases sitting between them. The CDR3 runs to 16 residues. CDR3 in DNA: TGTGCCAGCAGTACCCGCGGGGGCGCGGGCACAGATACGCAGTATTTT. This sequence encodes CASSTRGGAGTDTQYF.

The genes are TRBV29-1 and TRBJ1-1; D is undetermined. The CDR3 extends over 10 amino acids. V was cut by 6 bases and J by 6 bases, with 8 bases left in between. Germline-derived CDR1 and CDR2 are SQVTM and ANQGSEA. CDR3 in DNA: TGCAGCGTCGCACACGCTGAAGCTTTCTTT. As protein: CSVAHAEAFF.

V usage is TRBV19 and J usage is TRBJ1-4; D gene uncertain. The CDR3 totals 15 residues. Germline CDR1 reads LNHDA; CDR2 reads SQIVND (reference sequence). With 4 bases removed from V and 5 bases from J, the gap between germline ends came to 14 bases. Here the CDR3 DNA reads TGTGCCAGTAGTAGCTGGACTGGTGGAAATGAAAAACTGTTTTTT. As protein: CASSSWTGGNEKLFF.

This chain uses TRBV4-3 with TRBJ1-3, with D possibly TRBD1 on 5 matching bases. CDR1 is LGHNA, CDR2 YSLEER, per germline. V was shortened by 1 base and J by 2 bases, with 15 bases between the two germline ends. The CDR3 is made up of 17 amino acids. The CDR3, as DNA: TGCGCCAGCAGCCAAGGCAGCGGTCCGGGGGCTGGAAACACCATATATTTT. Its protein product is CASSQGSGPGAGNTIYF.

V gene TRBV30 combines with J gene TRBJ1-2; D is unclear. This CDR3 is built from 15 residues. V lost 3 bases to trimming and J lost 2 bases, with 16 bases between them. The germline V gene encodes CDR1 GTSNPN and CDR2 SVGIG (reference sequence). The CDR3 bases are TGTGCCTGGAGCCGGTCCACCATGACAAACTATGGCTACACCTTC. This translates into CAWSRSTMTNYGYTF.

The J gene is TRBJ2-7, the V gene TRBV28; 15 nucleotides line up with TRBD2. With 5 bases clipped from V and 3 bases from J, the junction kept 8 bases outside the gene matches. The germline V gene encodes CDR1 MDHEN and CDR2 SYDVKM. The CDR3 runs to 17 residues. CDR3 amino acids: CASSPWTSGRANYEQYF. The CDR3 DNA sequence: TGTGCCAGCAGTCCCTGGACTAGCGGGAGGGCAAACTACGAGCAGTACTTC.

This rearrangement joins TRBV6-1 to TRBJ2-6, with 8 bases lining up with TRBD1. The CDR3 extends over 17 amino acids. V trimming: 4 bases; J trimming: 0 bases; junction bases outside the gene matches: 5. The germline CDR1 and CDR2 sequences are MNHNS and SASEGT. The CDR3: CASSVTGALSGANVLTF. CDR3 DNA: TGTGCCAGCAGTGTGACAGGGGCCCTCTCTGGGGCCAACGTCCTGACTTTC.

The chain links TRBV10-3 to TRBJ2-7; TRBD1 matches at 9 bases. With 10 bases clipped from V and 6 bases from J, the junction kept 7 bases outside the gene matches. Germline CDR1 ENHRY, CDR2 SYGVKD. The CDR3 is 12 amino acids. DNA for the CDR3: TGTGCCAGCGGGACAGGGTCCGGCGAGCAGTACGTC. Residues: CASGTGSGEQYV.

The J gene is TRBJ2-7, the V gene TRBV27; weak D call: TRBD1 (7 bases). Per the germline V gene, CDR1 is MNHEY and CDR2 is SMNVEV (reference sequence). This CDR3 has 16 residues. Trimming removed 2 bases from V and 3 bases from J, with 17 bases in between. Here the CDR3 DNA reads TGTGCCAGCAGTTTAGGGTTTCGGCAGGGGGGCTACGAGCAGTACTTC. It yields the protein CASSLGFRQGGYEQYF.

This sequence joins TRBV11-2 and TRBJ2-7; 10 bases map to TRBD1. Germline V lookup: CDR1 SGHAT, CDR2 FQNNGV. The junction had 4 bases not matched to a gene; V was cut back by 5 bases and J by 3 bases. The CDR3 runs 14 residues. The CDR3 DNA reads TGTGCCAGCAGCAAAGGGACAGGGGTCTACGAGCAGTACGTC. Encoded protein: CASSKGTGVYEQYV.

J is TRBJ2-7 and V is TRBV11-3; 7 bases fit TRBD2. In germline, CDR1 is SGHNT, CDR2 YENEEA. J was trimmed by 2 bases and V by 8 bases; bases with no gene match: 6. The CDR3 is 13 amino acids. CDR3 loop: CASSGTNTYEQYF. For the CDR3, the DNA is TGTGCCAGCTCCGGGACTAACACCTACGAGCAGTACTTC.